Listed here is a single TCR beta chain. Antigen specificity is unknown. This entry belongs to a study of T-cell reconstitution after alpha-beta-depleted transplantation in children. General observations from the study: By one year post-transplant, T-cell counts and diversity largely arose from T cells that were newly produced. About two months after transplant, alpha-beta T cells reportedly came from several hundred expanded graft clones.

CDR3 length: 14 residues. It was with unique molecular identifiers that the TCRbeta library was prepared. TCRdb fed the PCR reads into MiXCR, producing one record per CDR3 protein. The sample lists some 450,000 distinct CDR3 sequences, around two fifths occurring once. The chain links TRBV12-1 to TRBJ1-1; the table's TRBD1 call for D was not verified on the DNA. TRBV12-1 is reported as a pseudogene. The sample was PBMCs, taken before TCRalphabeta/CD19-depleted stem cell transplant. This clonotype originated in a girl aged 2 to 10 with aplastic anemia, due to receive a stem cell transplant. DNA for the CDR3: TGTGCCAGCACCCAGGACAGGGGTCTGCCTGAAGCTTTCTTT. Residues: CASTQDRGLPEAFF.